The 10 T cell receptor beta chains in this list originate from one sample, sequenced in a study of cytomegalovirus exposure and HLA in healthy donors. This PCR relied on a set of 60 Vbeta primers and 13 Jbeta primers. TCRdb keeps only in-frame clones here, not all; method: immunoSEQ multiplex PCR. Of about 150,000 clones in the sample, 78% were seen once. Material: PBMCs. These receptors were taken from a male donor in good health and CMV-seronegative.

The V call is TRBV9, the J call TRBJ1-4, with TRBD1 matching 7 bases. The junction had 4 bases not matched to a gene; V was cut back by 0 bases and J by 8 bases. The germline gives CDR1 SGDLS, CDR2 YYNGEE. The CDR3 extends over 14 amino acids. This CDR3 is CASSVGQGNEKLFF. CDR3 DNA: TGTGCCAGCAGCGTAGGACAGGGAAACGAAAAACTGTTTTTT. Looking up the rest from reference TRBV9 and TRBJ1-4 gives the full variable domain: DSGVTQTPKHLITATGQRVTLRCSPRSGDLSVYWYQQSLDQGLQFLIQYYNGEERAKGNILERFSAQQFPDLHSELNLSSLELGDSALYFCASSVGQGNEKLFFGSGTQLSVL.

This clone was observed a handful of times. The chain recombines TRBV2 with TRBJ1-5; D gene ambiguous. This CDR3 region has 13 residues. The V gene's germline CDR1 is SNHLY and CDR2 FYNNEI. Trimming removed 3 bases from V and 3 bases from J, with 6 bases in between. The CDR3, as DNA: TGTGCCAGCAGTGAGCGGGTCAATCAGCCCCAGCATTTT. Protein sequence: CASSERVNQPQHF.

A single count supports this clone. V usage is TRBV7-2 and J usage is TRBJ1-3; 11 positions match TRBD1. From germline, CDR1 is SGHTA and CDR2 FQGNSA. The CDR3 is 16 amino acids. V shed 5 bases and J 4 bases; nucleotides not matched to a gene: 7. The CDR3 spells CASSLGQGAKGNTIYF. The DNA for the CDR3 is TGTGCCAGCAGCCTAGGACAGGGGGCGAAAGGAAACACCATATATTTT.

This chain connects TRBV6-6 to TRBJ2-4; 8 bases are a match to TRBD1. Trimming cost V 0 bases and J 3 bases; bases outside gene matches: 1. Germline V gene lookup returns CDR1 MNHNY and CDR2 SVGAGI (reference sequence). This CDR3 is built from 15 residues. In DNA form, the CDR3 reads TGTGCCAGCAGTTACTCGACAGGGGACAAAAACATTCAGTACTTC. As protein: CASSYSTGDKNIQYF.

The rearrangement joins TRBV9 to TRBJ2-3; TRBD1 matches at 7 bases. Germline V CDR1 and CDR2: SGDLS, YYNGEE. The CDR3 is 15 amino acids. V gave up 8 bases and J gave up 2 bases; unmatched junction bases: 11. In DNA, the CDR3 is TGTGCCAGTGGCCCCGGACAGGCGAACACAGATACGCAGTATTTT. Translation: CASGPGQANTDTQYF.

The chain recombines TRBV4-1 with TRBJ1-3; TRBD1 aligns across 8 bases. V lost 4 bases and J lost 2; bases outside the gene matches: 1. Per germline, CDR1 MGHRA and CDR2 YSYEKL. There are 14 residues in the CDR3. The CDR3: CASSPQGAGNTIYF. CDR3 nucleotides: TGCGCCAGCAGCCCACAGGGGGCTGGAAACACCATATATTTT.

The chain recombines TRBV5-1 with TRBJ2-3; the D is unclear. V lost 4 bases, J lost 1 base, and 10 bases lay in between. CDR3 length: 14 residues. Germline V gene lookup returns CDR1 SGHRS and CDR2 YFSETQ. This CDR3 is CASSDSRGTDTQYF. CDR3 bases: TGCGCCAGCAGCGACTCCCGGGGCACAGATACGCAGTATTTT.

The genes are TRBV6-6 and TRBJ2-5, with a tentative D call TRBD2 (5 bases). The germline CDR1 and CDR2 sequences are MNHNY and SVGAGI (reference sequence). Trimming left V 2 bases short and J 4 bases short, with 5 bases between. The CDR3 runs to 12 residues. The CDR3, as DNA: TGTGCCAGCAGTTACCGGGGAGAGACCCAGTACTTC. It codes for CASSYRGETQYF.

V is TRBV5-6 and J is TRBJ2-7; a weak D match, TRBD1 (6 bases). Germline V gene data show CDR1 as SGHDT and CDR2 as YYEEEE. V lost 4 bases and J 3 bases, leaving 11 bases between the germline ends. CDR3 length: 13 residues. The CDR3 DNA reads as TGTGCCAGCAGCGGGGACACAAACTACGAGCAGTACTTC. It encodes CASSGDTNYEQYF.

About this clone: Other DNA sequences from this sample encode an identical CDR3 as well. This chain uses TRBV28 with TRBJ2-3, with 7 bases aligning to TRBD1. CDR3 length: 14 residues. Trimming at V came to 2 bases and at J to 1 base, leaving 0 bases not matched to a gene. In germline, CDR1 is MDHEN, CDR2 SYDVKM. The CDR3 DNA reads as TGTGCCAGCAGTTTAGGACAGGGCACAGATACGCAGTATTTT. Translated, it gives CASSLGQGTDTQYF.